Below are 17 T cell receptor beta chains sequenced from a single sample in a study of T cells after somatic rescue of genetic block. The table came from immunoSEQ multiplex PCR; TCRdb's copy has only in-frame clones and leaves some out. The sample shows 110,000 or so clones, about 89% of them seen only once. Sequencing used peripheral blood mononuclear cells (PBMCs). Receptors originate from a woman aged 18-29 years.

The chain uses TRBV6-4 and TRBJ2-1; 8 nucleotides match TRBD1. The CDR3 totals 15 residues. With 2 bases clipped from V and 8 bases from J, the junction kept 8 bases outside the gene matches. Germline V gene sequence: CDR1 MRHNA, CDR2 SNTAGT. The CDR3 spells CASSDGQGATYEQFF. CDR3 coding DNA: TGTGCCAGCAGTGACGGGCAGGGGGCTACATATGAGCAGTTCTTC.

The chain joins TRBV9 to TRBJ2-2; 9 nucleotides match TRBD2. The CDR3 covers 19 residues. Germline CDR1 reads SGDLS; CDR2 reads YYNGEE. V trimming: 0 bases; J trimming: 0 bases; junction bases outside the gene matches: 9. The CDR3 DNA reads TGTGCCAGCAGCGTAGTATCTCTAGCGGGGCTCGCGAACACCGGGGAGCTGTTTTTT. Its protein is CASSVVSLAGLANTGELFF.

The chain is built from TRBV4-2 and TRBJ2-2, with 8 bases that match TRBD1. Germline loops: CDR1 LGHNA, CDR2 YNFKEQ. V was clipped by 1 base and J by 6 bases; unmatched bases: 7. The CDR3 covers 16 residues. CDR3 region: CASSQVAGGLSGELFF. DNA of the CDR3: TGTGCCAGCAGCCAAGTGGCAGGGGGCCTGTCCGGGGAGCTGTTTTTT.

The sample holds a few counts of this clone. The chain combines TRBV29-1 with TRBJ1-1, with D perhaps TRBD1 (6 bases). This CDR3 spans 13 amino acids. CDR1 and CDR2 from the germline V gene are SQVTM and ANQGSEA. Trimming shortened V by 8 bases and J by 1 base, and 14 bases separated the two germline ends. The CDR3 protein is CSIRDTWNTEAFF. In DNA form, the CDR3 reads TGCAGCATACGGGACACCTGGAACACTGAAGCTTTCTTT.

The CDR3, as DNA: TGTGCCAGCAGTTCGCGCCACAGGGGGCGGTTTTATGGCTACACCTTC. Translation: CASSSRHRGRFYGYTF. The gene calls are TRBV6-5 and TRBJ1-2; TRBD1 aligns across 9 bases. There are 16 residues in the CDR3. V lost 4 bases and J lost 5; bases outside the gene matches: 11. Germline loops: CDR1 MNHEY, CDR2 SVGAGI.

The V call is TRBV5-6, the J call TRBJ1-3; 12 nucleotides line up with TRBD1. Losses at the gene ends were 4 bases for V and 6 bases for J; bases not matched to a gene: 8. The CDR3 is made up of 16 amino acids. Per the germline V gene, CDR1 is SGHDT and CDR2 is YYEEEE. CDR3 residues: CASSKPGQGAENTIYF. For the CDR3, the DNA is TGTGCCAGCAGCAAACCGGGACAGGGGGCTGAAAACACCATATATTTT.

The CDR3 loop reads CASSLRTSSYNEQFF. The CDR3 DNA is TGTGCCAGCAGCTTAAGGACGAGCTCCTACAATGAGCAGTTCTTC. The chain employs TRBV7-6 and TRBJ2-1; no clear D gene. Germline V gene lookup returns CDR1 SGHVS and CDR2 FNYEAQ. The CDR3 totals 15 residues. V was pared by 2 bases and J by 0 bases, with 8 bases between.

The rearrangement joins TRBV28 to TRBJ2-3, with D perhaps TRBD1 or TRBD2 (6 bases each). The germline V gene encodes CDR1 MDHEN and CDR2 SYDVKM. This CDR3 spans 15 amino acids. The V and J ends lost 4 bases and 5 bases respectively, with 16 bases between them. CDR3: CASSSEGGPKDTQYF. The CDR3 DNA sequence: TGTGCCAGCAGTTCAGAAGGGGGGCCAAAAGATACGCAGTATTTT. Using reference TRBV28 and TRBJ2-3 for the parts outside the CDR3, the full variable domain is DVKVTQSSRYLVKRTGEKVFLECVQDMDHENMFWYRQDPGLGLRLIYFSYDVKMKEKGDIPEGYSVSREKKERFSLILESASTNQTSMYLCASSSEGGPKDTQYFGPGTRLTVL.

This clone appeared once. The chain recombines TRBV5-4 with TRBJ2-5; 14 bases line up with TRBD2. Germline values: CDR1 SGHNT, CDR2 YYREEE (reference sequence). Losses at the gene ends were 0 bases for V and 5 bases for J; bases not matched to a gene: 6. The CDR3 loop spans 17 amino acids. The CDR3 DNA follows: TGTGCCAGCAGCTTGGCCGGGACTAGCGGGGGCCGGGAGACCCAGTACTTC. It specifies CASSLAGTSGGRETQYF.

This chain connects TRBV4-1 to TRBJ2-7, with D unclear. Trimming removed 3 bases at V and 2 bases at J, with 11 bases between. The CDR3 contains 14 residues. CDR1 and CDR2 from the germline V gene are MGHRA and YSYEKL. Written as DNA, the CDR3 is TGCGCCAGCAGCCACCCGACATTACCCTACGAGCAGTACTTC. Amino acid sequence: CASSHPTLPYEQYF.

The chain has TRBV4-1 and TRBJ1-2, with TRBD1 as a possible D gene (5 bases). V lost 1 base to trimming and J lost 7 bases, with 16 bases between them. Germline CDR1 and CDR2: MGHRA and YSYEKL. The CDR3 extends over 15 amino acids. The DNA for the CDR3 is TGCGCCAGCAGCCAAGTCTTCGGGACTGAGGTTGGCTACACCTTC. Its translation is CASSQVFGTEVGYTF.

The chain employs TRBV5-8 and TRBJ2-6; D not resolved. Germline V gene lookup returns CDR1 SGHTS and CDR2 YDEGEE. The CDR3 runs to 18 residues. V lost 6 bases and J 5 bases, leaving 24 bases between the germline ends. In DNA, the CDR3 is TGTGCCAGCACCCCATCTCCTGACTGGCGAAGGTGGGCCAACGTCCTGACTTTC. Amino acids: CASTPSPDWRRWANVLTF. Variable domain in full (rest from reference TRBV5-8 and TRBJ2-6): EAGVTQSPTHLIKTRGQQATLRCSPISGHTSVYWYQQALGLGLQFLLWYDEGEERNRGNFPPRFSGRQFPNYSSELNVNALELEDSALYLCASTPSPDWRRWANVLTFGAGSRLTVL.

In nucleotides, the CDR3 is TGTGCCAGTGGGACTAGTGCCGGCCAAGAGACCCAGTACTTC. Protein sequence: CASGTSAGQETQYF. This chain joins TRBV10-3 and TRBJ2-5; 8 nucleotides align to TRBD2. V trimming: 10 bases; J trimming: 1 base; junction bases outside the gene matches: 8. This CDR3 is 14 amino acids long. The germline V gene has CDR1 ENHRY and CDR2 SYGVKD.

This chain joins TRBV6-1 and TRBJ2-4; the D gene is possibly TRBD2 (5 bases). CDR1 is MNHNS and CDR2 is SASEGT in the germline V gene. The CDR3 has 15 amino acids. The CDR3 DNA follows: TGTGCTACTGGGGTCGGGGTTGAGGCCAAAAACATTCAGTACTTC. It is translated as CATGVGVEAKNIQYF.

The gene calls are TRBV30 and TRBJ2-3, with D possibly being TRBD1 (6 bases). Deletions cut 0 bases from V and 1 base from J, with 11 bases between. The CDR3 loop spans 15 amino acids. CDR1 and CDR2 (germline): GTSNPN, SVGIG (reference sequence). The CDR3 bases are TGTGCCTGGAGTGTCGGCAGGGGCCGCACAGATACGCAGTATTTT. Protein product: CAWSVGRGRTDTQYF.

The chain is built from TRBV19 and TRBJ2-3; D not resolved. In germline, CDR1 is LNHDA, CDR2 SQIVND (reference sequence). Trimming left V 3 bases short and J 3 bases short, with 7 bases between. The CDR3 is 13 residues long. The CDR3 nucleotides read TGTGCCAGTAGTATGGAAGCAACAGATACGCAGTATTTT. Translating it yields CASSMEATDTQYF.

The rearrangement joins TRBV5-4 to TRBJ1-1; a possible D gene is TRBD1 (5 bases). Between the trimmed V and J ends, which lost 4 bases and 0 bases, there was a span of 16 bases. The CDR3 consists of 16 residues. Germline lookup yields CDR1 SGHNT and CDR2 YYREEE (reference sequence). The DNA of the CDR3 is TGTGCCAGCAGCCAGACAGACGTCCTGATGAACACTGAAGCTTTCTTT. Residues: CASSQTDVLMNTEAFF. Variable domain in full (rest from reference TRBV5-4 and TRBJ1-1): ETGVTQSPTHLIKTRGQQVTLRCSSQSGHNTVSWYQQALGQGPQFIFQYYREEENGRGNFPPRFSGLQFPNYSSELNVNALELDDSALYLCASSQTDVLMNTEAFFGQGTRLTVV.